Each of the 17 T cell receptor beta chains below was sequenced from the same sample in a study of blood T cell repertoires in COVID-19. The method was immunoSEQ multiplex PCR; TCRdb's version includes in-frame clones alone and lacks a portion of them. Of about 120,000 clones listed, around 81% were seen once; the top ten hold about 10%. The sequencing sample was made of peripheral blood. The receptors here all came from a human donor in a cohort sampled during active COVID-19.

This chain connects TRBV28 to TRBJ1-2; tentative D call: TRBD1 (5 bases). From germline, CDR1 is MDHEN and CDR2 SYDVKM. This CDR3 spans 13 amino acids. V was clipped by 7 bases and J by 4 bases, with 13 bases between them. The CDR3 DNA reads as TGTGCCAGCACCAAACAGGTTCTCTATGGCTACACCTTC. Protein product: CASTKQVLYGYTF.

The chain recombines TRBV4-1 with TRBJ2-5, with D maybe TRBD2 (6 bases). The V end was cut by 1 base, the J end by 7 bases, with 16 bases between. The CDR3 sequence is 15 residues long. Germline lookup yields CDR1 MGHRA and CDR2 YSYEKL. CDR3 nucleotides: TGCGCCAGCAGCCAAGCCGCCCTAGTGCGGGGGACCCAGTACTTC. Translating gives CASSQAALVRGTQYF.

V is TRBV4-3 and J is TRBJ2-2, with 8 bases aligning to TRBD2. The CDR3 runs to 19 residues. Germline CDR1 and CDR2: LGHNA and YSLEER. Germline trimming cut 1 base from V and 2 bases from J; bases unmatched to any gene: 12. The CDR3 here is CASSQVLQGRGGNTGELFF. The CDR3 bases are TGCGCCAGCAGCCAAGTCCTTCAGGGCCGGGGGGGTAACACCGGGGAGCTGTTTTTT.

This clone was recorded a few times. The V and J genes are TRBV3-1 (or the pseudogene TRBV3-2) and TRBJ1-1; 10 bases match TRBD1. This CDR3 spans 17 amino acids. CDR1 and CDR2 from the germline V gene are LGHDT and YNNKEL (reference sequence). The V gene end was trimmed by 4 bases and the J gene end by 4 bases; junction bases not matched to a gene: 12. CDR3 protein: CASSLTRQGAMSTEAFF. The CDR3 region has the DNA TGTGCCAGCAGCCTCACCAGACAGGGGGCTATGAGCACTGAAGCTTTCTTT.

V and J are TRBV28 and TRBJ2-3; the D gene is possibly TRBD1 (5 bases). Germline CDR1 reads MDHEN; CDR2 reads SYDVKM. Between the trimmed V and J ends, which lost 4 bases and 6 bases, there was a span of 20 bases. The CDR3 length is 16 residues. The CDR3 loop reads CASSSTGRTLRDTQYF. CDR3 sequence (DNA): TGTGCCAGCAGTTCCACAGGACGAACCCTCAGGGATACGCAGTATTTT.

The chain carries TRBV7-9 and TRBJ2-7, with D perhaps TRBD1 (6 bases). The CDR3 is 14 amino acids. Trimming removed 8 bases from V and 1 base from J, with 15 bases in between. Germline V gene lookup returns CDR1 SEHNR and CDR2 FQNEAQ (reference sequence). CDR3 in amino acids: CASQATGKSYEQYF. The CDR3 DNA sequence: TGTGCCAGCCAGGCTACAGGGAAGTCCTACGAGCAGTACTTC.

The genes are TRBV13 and TRBJ1-2, with 10 bases aligning to TRBD1. This CDR3 spans 14 amino acids. Trimming cost V 5 bases and J 6 bases; bases outside gene matches: 6. Germline CDR1 PRHDT, CDR2 FYEKMQ (reference sequence). The CDR3, as DNA: TGTGCCAGCAGCCCAGGGGACAGGGGAGATGGCTACACCTTC. It translates to CASSPGDRGDGYTF.

V is TRBV11-2 and J is TRBJ1-2; no definite D call. Germline loops: CDR1 SGHAT, CDR2 FQNNGV. The CDR3 sequence is 14 residues long. Trimming cost V 5 bases and J 7 bases, with 17 bases left between them. The chain's CDR3 is CASSLTNYLSGYTF. As DNA, the CDR3 is TGTGCCAGCAGCCTAACCAACTACCTCTCTGGCTACACCTTC.

This clone was seen a handful of times. The J gene is TRBJ2-2, the V gene TRBV19; D is perhaps TRBD1 (6 bases). The CDR3 is 15 amino acids. V gave up 7 bases and J gave up 3 bases, with 15 bases separating them. Germline loops: CDR1 LNHDA, CDR2 SQIVND (reference sequence). Here the CDR3 reads CASTHRARDTGELFF. CDR3 sequence (DNA): TGTGCCAGTACCCACAGGGCCAGAGACACCGGGGAGCTGTTTTTT.

The chain recombines TRBV5-4 with TRBJ2-5; D is undetermined. The length of the CDR3 is 13 residues. V was shortened by 4 bases and J by 0 bases, with 7 bases between the two germline ends. Germline CDR1 is SGHNT and CDR2 is YYREEE (reference sequence). The CDR3 DNA reads as TGTGCCAGCAGCACACAGTACCAAGAGACCCAGTACTTC. Translated: CASSTQYQETQYF. Full variable domain (remainder filled in from reference TRBV5-4 and TRBJ2-5): ETGVTQSPTHLIKTRGQQVTLRCSSQSGHNTVSWYQQALGQGPQFIFQYYREEENGRGNFPPRFSGLQFPNYSSELNVNALELDDSALYLCASSTQYQETQYFGPGTRLLVL.

The chain carries TRBV4-3 and TRBJ1-6; D is possibly TRBD1 (5 bases). Germline V gene sequence: CDR1 LGHNA, CDR2 YSLEER. V was shortened by 5 bases and J by 9 bases, with 20 bases between the two germline ends. This CDR3 region has 16 residues. The CDR3 sequence: CASSYDIQGFGSPLHF. CDR3 sequence (DNA): TGCGCCAGCAGCTACGACATTCAGGGTTTCGGTTCACCCCTCCACTTT.

The table lists this clone with a few counts. V and J are TRBV5-1 and TRBJ1-3; D remains unclear. Trimming took 0 bases from V and 5 from J, leaving 9 bases between them. Germline assignment: CDR1 SGHRS and CDR2 YFSETQ. The CDR3 runs 14 residues. Written as DNA, the CDR3 is TGCGCCAGCAGCTTGGCGGGATGGCGAAACACCATATATTTT. Its translation is CASSLAGWRNTIYF.

The V gene is TRBV28, the J gene TRBJ2-7, with 8 bases matching TRBD1. This CDR3 has 14 residues. V lost 4 bases, J lost 9 bases, and 11 bases stayed unmatched. Germline assignment: CDR1 MDHEN and CDR2 SYDVKM. The CDR3 DNA reads TGTGCCAGCAGTTCCCATAGACAGGGGCCTCGGCAGTACTTC. Amino acid sequence: CASSSHRQGPRQYF.

The chain carries TRBV30 and TRBJ1-5, with D perhaps matching TRBD1 (5 bases). The CDR3 contains 15 residues. Trimming took 5 bases from V and 1 from J, leaving 15 bases between them. Germline V gene lookup returns CDR1 GTSNPN and CDR2 SVGIG (reference sequence). CDR3 nucleotides: TGTGCCTGGGCCAGAAGGGGTTACAGCAATCAGCCCCAGCATTTT. The encoded protein is CAWARRGYSNQPQHF.

This chain uses TRBV18 with TRBJ2-7, with a tentative D call TRBD2 (5 bases). The CDR3 covers 15 residues. Per germline, CDR1 KGHSH and CDR2 LQKENI. Trimming took off 3 bases at V and 6 bases at J, with 18 bases between the two ends. The CDR3 is CASSPGMRVVGEQYF. The CDR3 DNA follows: TGTGCCAGCTCACCGGGCATGAGGGTGGTTGGCGAGCAGTACTTC.

This chain links TRBV11-3 with TRBJ2-5, with 14 bases fitting TRBD2. V gave up 4 bases and J gave up 5 bases; unmatched junction bases: 6. The CDR3 spans 16 residues. Germline V gene data show CDR1 as SGHNT and CDR2 as YENEEA. The CDR3 sequence is CASSSGLAGVGETQYF. CDR3 sequence (DNA): TGTGCCAGCAGCTCGGGACTAGCGGGGGTAGGGGAGACCCAGTACTTC.

The V and J genes are TRBV23-1 and TRBJ1-2; D remains unclear. TRBV23-1 is marked as an open reading frame, function uncertain. V lost 7 bases, J lost 5 bases, and 20 bases lay in between. This CDR3 comprises 15 residues. The CDR3 sequence: CASMCHTSTGYGYTF. The CDR3 DNA follows: TGCGCCAGCATGTGTCACACGTCAACGGGGTATGGCTACACCTTC.